Listed below are T cell receptor beta chains from one sample, sequenced in a study of blood T cell repertoires in COVID-19. Using immunoSEQ multiplex PCR, the repertoire was profiled, and TCRdb retains in-frame clones only, with some absent. The sample holds about 170,000 clones, almost 85% seen once. Sequencing was carried out using peripheral blood. The receptors derive from an elderly woman with acute or convalescent COVID-19. The CDR3 runs from the conserved cysteine through the conserved F or W. Each record gives: clone size, J gene, V gene, D gene, CDR3 DNA, CDR3 protein. The D gene is left open where the match is weak. Some rows have no size entry. The others give once, few or many, or a class for an expanded clone.

>NA|TRBJ1-5|TRBV12-3/TRBV12-4|NA
TGTGCCAGCAGTGGGAGGGGGGGCCCCCAGCATTTT
CASSGRGGPQHF
>NA|TRBJ2-7|TRBV4-3|NA
TGCGCCAGCAGCCAAGATCAGAGGGGCGGGGACGAGCAGTACTTC
CASSQDQRGGDEQYF
>NA|TRBJ2-1|TRBV27|NA
TGTGCCAGCAGTTTATTGGGCAGGGTCCATGAGCAGTTCTTC
CASSLLGRVHEQFF
>few|TRBJ2-1|TRBV10-1|TRBD2
TGCGCCAGCAGTGAGCTAGCGGGAAGAGATGAGCAGTTCTTC
CASSELAGRDEQFF
>NA|TRBJ2-4|TRBV29-1|NA
TGCAGCGTTGAGGGGGCGAGCAAAAACATTCAGTACTTC
CSVEGASKNIQYF
>NA|TRBJ2-7|TRBV3-1/TRBV3-2|NA
TGTGCCAGCAGCCTCTCCAGGGGTTACGAGCAGTACTTC
CASSLSRGYEQYF
>NA|TRBJ2-3|TRBV11-2|TRBD2
TGTGCCAGCAGCCTTACTAGCGGGGGAGGCACAGATACGCAGTATTTT
CASSLTSGGGTDTQYF
>few|TRBJ2-1|TRBV7-9|NA
TGTGCCAGCAGTATCCGGGACTTCCATTCCTACAATGAGCAGTTCTTC
CASSIRDFHSYNEQFF
>NA|TRBJ1-3|TRBV12-3/TRBV12-4|NA
TGTGCCAGCAGTTTACGTTCCGGGGGCACCATATATTTT
CASSLRSGGTIYF
>NA|TRBJ2-1|TRBV29-1|TRBD2
TGCAGCGTTGTTAGCGGGAGCGCCTACAATGAGCAGTTCTTC
CSVVSGSAYNEQFF
>NA|TRBJ2-3|TRBV4-3|TRBD2
TGCGCCAGCAGCCAAGTGGGGGGGTCCACAGATACGCAGTATTTT
CASSQVGGSTDTQYF
>NA|TRBJ2-2|TRBV25-1|NA
TGTGCCAGCAGTGAAGGAGGGGGCGAGACCGGGGAGCTGTTTTTT
CASSEGGGETGELFF
>once|TRBJ2-1|TRBV2|NA
TGTGCCAGCAGTGTTGATAGAGGTGATGAGCAGTTCTTC
CASSVDRGDEQFF
>NA|TRBJ1-2|TRBV5-1|NA
TGCGCCAGCAGCTTGGAAGGCAGGATTAACTATGGCTACACCTTC
CASSLEGRINYGYTF
>NA|TRBJ1-1|TRBV29-1|NA
TGCAGCGTTGAAGAACAGGGTTTGGGCACTGAAGCTTTCTTT
CSVEEQGLGTEAFF